What follows are 21 T cell receptor beta chains derived from one specimen sequenced in a study of regulatory T cells in long-lasting Graves disease. Researchers made TCR beta libraries by using iRepertoire HTBI primers and running Arm-PCR on CDR3 regions. Each CDR3 protein gets one entry after TCRdb re-called the multiplex PCR reads with MiXCR. The data hold around 500,000 distinct CDR3 sequences, with about 16% observed a single time. Time point denoted: newly diagnosed GD, antithyroid drugs for less than 3 months. The TCR library was prepared using RNA isolated from PBMCs. The sample was also linked to a second study, of T cells in Graves' hyperthyroidism and ophthalmopathy.

Here the sequenced sample was peripheral blood mononuclear cells (PBMCs), taken at new diagnosis, from a patient treated with antithyroid drugs. The receptors derive from a woman aged 35 to 60 with Graves disease.

The J gene is TRBJ2-5, the V gene TRBV27; TRBD1 is a possible D gene (5 bases). The CDR3 has 13 residues. CDR1 MNHEY and CDR2 SMNVEV come from the germline V gene (reference sequence). Trimming shortened V by 5 bases and J by 2 bases, and 9 bases separated the two germline ends. CDR3 protein: CASSRQTQETQYF. The CDR3 nucleotides are TGTGCCAGCAGTCGACAGACACAAGAGACCCAGTACTTC.

The table lists this clonotype with many counts. The V gene is TRBV2, the J gene TRBJ1-2; D call uncertain. The CDR3 sequence is 14 residues long. CDR1 and CDR2 (germline): SNHLY, FYNNEI. Trimming left V 3 bases short and J 1 base short, with 9 bases between. The CDR3 nucleotides are TGTGCCAGCAGTGATCACGGGGTTAACTATGGCTACACCTTC. Protein sequence: CASSDHGVNYGYTF.

Remarks on this clonotype: This clone may be a read error of a much larger clone one base away. CDR3 nucleotide sequence: TGTACCAGCGGGGACAGGGGATCTTATGGCTACACCTTC. Translating gives CTSGDRGSYGYTF. This chain links TRBV2 with TRBJ1-2, with 10 bases matching TRBD1. This CDR3 spans 13 amino acids. Germline CDR1 and CDR2: SNHLY and FYNNEI.

This chain joins TRBV19 and TRBJ1-5, with TRBD1 as a possible D gene (5 bases). The ends were cut back, 3 bases at V and 4 bases at J, with 10 bases in the middle. The germline V gene encodes CDR1 LNHDA and CDR2 SQIVND (reference sequence). The CDR3 has 14 residues. The DNA for the CDR3 is TGTGCCAGTAGTATGGGGGGTACGAATCAGCCCCAGCATTTT. The encoded protein is CASSMGGTNQPQHF.

V and J are TRBV30 and TRBJ1-5; tentative D call: TRBD1 (5 bases). V was shortened by 2 bases and J by 8 bases, with 13 bases between the two germline ends. The CDR3 extends over 13 amino acids. Germline-derived CDR1 and CDR2 are GTSNPN and SVGIG (reference sequence). CDR3 nucleotides: TGTGCCTGGAGTTTGGGCAGGGATAAGCCCCAGCATTTT. It codes for CAWSLGRDKPQHF.

This chain uses TRBV5-4 with TRBJ1-1; D is uncertain. Germline V gene lookup returns CDR1 SGHNT and CDR2 YYREEE (reference sequence). Trimming left V 5 bases short and J 1 base short, with 9 bases between. The CDR3 is made up of 13 amino acids. CDR3 sequence: CASSYNPNTEAFF. The CDR3 DNA follows: TGTGCCAGCAGTTATAATCCGAACACTGAAGCTTTCTTT.

The chain links TRBV3-1 to TRBJ2-6; D not certain. This CDR3 is 18 amino acids long. CDR1 and CDR2 from the germline V gene are LGHDT and YNNKEL (reference sequence). V was clipped by 0 bases and J by 0 bases, with 12 bases between them. The CDR3 DNA reads as TGTGCCAGCAGCCAAGACCGAGACACGCACTCTGGGGCCAACGTCCTGACTTTC. Translation gives CASSQDRDTHSGANVLTF.

This clonotype was observed at least ten times. This rearrangement joins TRBV25-1 to TRBJ2-5; 8 positions agree with TRBD2. This CDR3 contains 15 residues. Losses at the gene ends were 1 base for V and 1 base for J; bases not matched to a gene: 2. From germline, CDR1 is MGHDK and CDR2 SYGVNS. CDR3 in amino acids: CASSESAGGQETQYF. The CDR3 coding sequence is TGTGCCAGCAGTGAATCCGCGGGGGGCCAAGAGACCCAGTACTTC.

This clonotype was found many times. The rearrangement links TRBV28 to TRBJ2-7; D is unclear. Germline CDR1 MDHEN, CDR2 SYDVKM. Between the trimmed V and J ends, which lost 6 bases and 4 bases, there was a span of 7 bases. The CDR3 length is 11 residues. CDR3 sequence reads: CASRTRYEQYF. CDR3 bases: TGTGCCAGCAGGACACGATACGAGCAGTACTTC.

Ten or more counts support this clonotype. The rearrangement links TRBV29-1 to TRBJ1-1, with D uncertain. Germline loops: CDR1 SQVTM, CDR2 ANQGSEA. CDR3 length: 11 residues. The germline V and J ends were trimmed by 5 bases and 0 bases, with 4 bases remaining between them. The CDR3 region is CSVSMNTEAFF. DNA for the CDR3: TGCAGCGTTAGTATGAACACTGAAGCTTTCTTT.

This clonotype was detected ten times or more. This sequence joins TRBV2 and TRBJ1-4; TRBD1 is a possible D gene (6 bases). V was pared by 10 bases and J by 3 bases, with 15 bases between. This CDR3 has 14 amino acids. Looked up from germline, CDR1 is SNHLY and CDR2 is FYNNEI. This CDR3 reads CATQEGVPNEKLFF. As DNA, the CDR3 is TGTGCCACCCAAGAGGGGGTACCTAATGAAAAACTGTTTTTT. Full variable domain (outside the CDR3, taken from reference TRBV2 and TRBJ1-4): EPEVTQTPSHQVTQMGQEVILRCVPISNHLYFYWYRQILGQKVEFLVSFYNNEISEKSEIFDDQFSVERPDGSNFTLKIRSTKLEDSAMYFCATQEGVPNEKLFFGSGTQLSVL.

This clonotype was observed many times. This sequence joins TRBV3-1 and TRBJ2-2; 11 bases are shared with TRBD2. The CDR3 is 15 residues long. Germline CDR1 LGHDT, CDR2 YNNKEL (reference sequence). Trimming removed 6 bases from V and 1 base from J; junction bases left unmatched: 1. The CDR3 protein is CASRGLAGNTGELFF. CDR3 DNA sequence: TGTGCCAGCAGAGGACTAGCGGGGAACACCGGGGAGCTGTTTTTT.

This clonotype has more than one count but fewer than ten. The V gene is TRBV5-1, the J gene TRBJ2-1, with 9 bases fitting TRBD1. The CDR3 runs to 15 residues. J was trimmed by 7 bases and V by 2 bases; bases with no gene match: 7. CDR1 and CDR2 from the germline V gene are SGHRS and YFSETQ. In DNA form, the CDR3 reads TGCGCCAGCAGCTTAACCGGGACAGGGCAAAATGAGCAGTTCTTC. Protein sequence: CASSLTGTGQNEQFF.

The chain is built from TRBV30 and TRBJ2-1, with D maybe TRBD2 (7 bases). Matching the DNA end better, TRBJ2-5 makes the J call doubtful. CDR1 and CDR2 (germline): GTSNPN, SVGIG (reference sequence). The CDR3 spans 16 residues. The CDR3 sequence: CAWSGPKGEGRKTQYF. DNA for the CDR3: TGTGCCTGGAGTGGCCCCAAGGGGGAGGGGCGAAAGACCCAGTACTTC.

This clonotype was counted many times. This chain links TRBV12-3 or TRBV12-4 with TRBJ2-5; no clear D. V gave up 5 bases and J gave up 4 bases, with 14 bases separating them. This CDR3 region has 14 residues. The CDR3 DNA sequence: TGTGCCAGCAGTGGTCTAGGCGTTAGAGAGACCCAGTACTTC. It translates to CASSGLGVRETQYF.

Notes on this clonotype: Given a much more abundant clone one base away, this may be a read error. In DNA, the CDR3 is TGTGCCAGCAGCCCAGAGACAGCCCTGAGGGCTCTCTTT. Translation: CASSPETALRALF. The chain combines TRBV7-9 with TRBJ1-1; maybe TRBD1 (5 bases). CDR1 and CDR2 (germline): SEHNR, FQNEAQ (reference sequence). The CDR3 has 13 amino acids.

This clonotype showed up just a few times. The chain links TRBV20-1 to TRBJ1-3; TRBD1 matches 7 bases. From germline, CDR1 is DFQATT and CDR2 SNEGSKA (reference sequence). The CDR3 spans 13 residues. J lost 1 base, V lost 5 bases, and 2 bases had no gene match. DNA of the CDR3: TGCAGTGCTGGGGACAGTTCTGGAAACACCATATATTTT. It encodes CSAGDSSGNTIYF.

CDR3 nucleotides: TGCGCCAGCACCCTTCACACAGGGGGCTCTGGGGCCAACGTCCTGACTTTC. This translates into CASTLHTGGSGANVLTF. V and J are TRBV5-1 and TRBJ2-6; 8 positions agree with TRBD1. The germline V gene encodes CDR1 SGHRS and CDR2 YFSETQ. V was clipped by 6 bases and J by 0 bases; unmatched bases: 8. The CDR3 sequence is 17 residues long.

The table lists this clonotype with many counts. This chain connects TRBV6-1 to TRBJ2-7; D might be TRBD1 or TRBD2, each matching 5 bases. Germline CDR1 reads MNHNS; CDR2 reads SASEGT. This CDR3 contains 14 residues. With 6 bases removed from V and 8 bases from J, the gap between germline ends came to 20 bases. This chain's CDR3 is CASSPIGTSSQQYF. CDR3 DNA sequence: TGTGCCAGCAGCCCCATAGGGACCTCCTCCCAGCAGTACTTC.

The chain employs TRBV4-2 and TRBJ2-3; D call uncertain. The J call may be faulty, since TRBJ2-5 better matches the DNA end. The CDR3 totals 17 residues. CDR1 LGHNA and CDR2 YNFKEQ come from the germline V gene. This chain's CDR3 is CASSKKEHTLGGETQYF. The CDR3 DNA follows: TGTGCCAGCAGCAAAAAGGAGCACACCCTCGGCGGAGAGACCCAGTACTTC.

The chain couples TRBV12-3 or TRBV12-4 to TRBJ1-6; TRBD1 is a possible D gene (5 bases). The V end was cut by 4 bases, the J end by 4 bases, with 5 bases between. The CDR3 spans 13 residues. In DNA form, the CDR3 reads TGTGCCAGCAGTTCAGGGTATAATTCACCCCTCCACTTT. Translating it yields CASSSGYNSPLHF.